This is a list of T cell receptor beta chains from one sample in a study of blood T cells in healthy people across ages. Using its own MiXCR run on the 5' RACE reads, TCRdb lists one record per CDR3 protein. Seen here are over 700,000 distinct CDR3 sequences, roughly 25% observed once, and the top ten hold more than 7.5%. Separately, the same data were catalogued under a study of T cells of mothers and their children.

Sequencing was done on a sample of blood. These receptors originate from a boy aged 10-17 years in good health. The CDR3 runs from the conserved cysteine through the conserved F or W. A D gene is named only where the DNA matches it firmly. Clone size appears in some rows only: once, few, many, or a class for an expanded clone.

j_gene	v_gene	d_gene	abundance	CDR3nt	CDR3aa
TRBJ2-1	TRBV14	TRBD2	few	TGCGCCAGCAGCCAAGGGGTCCCTGGACGGGAGGGCTACAATGAGCAGTTCTTC	CASSQGVPGREGYNEQFF
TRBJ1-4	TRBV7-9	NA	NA	TGTGCCAGCAGCCCCCTACACCCAGGGAATGAAAAACTGTTTTTT	CASSPLHPGNEKLFF
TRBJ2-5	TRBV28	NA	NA	TGTGCCAGCAGCCGAGACTATTTCCAAGAGACCCAGTACTTC	CASSRDYFQETQYF
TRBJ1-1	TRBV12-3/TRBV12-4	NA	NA	TGTGCCAGCAGTACAGCCGGGACATCTAACACTGAAGCTTTCTTT	CASSTAGTSNTEAFF
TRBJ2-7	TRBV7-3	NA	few	TGTGCCAGCAGCTCCCAGGGGGGGGAGCGATACGAGCAGTACTTC	CASSSQGGERYEQYF
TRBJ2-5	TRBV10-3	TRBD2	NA	TGTGCCATCAGTGAGTCCGGGACTAGTCTCGAGACCCAGTACTTC	CAISESGTSLETQYF
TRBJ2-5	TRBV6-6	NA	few	TGTGCCAGCAGTTACCCGACAAATTTGGAGACCCAGTACTTC	CASSYPTNLETQYF
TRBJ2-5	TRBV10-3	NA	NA	TGTGCCATCAGTGAGAAGGGAGGCCAAGAGACCCAGTACTTC	CAISEKGGQETQYF
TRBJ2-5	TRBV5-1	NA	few	TGCGCCAGCAGCTTGTCCAGATTGAGGGGCGGTGCTGAGACCCAGTACTTC	CASSLSRLRGGAETQYF
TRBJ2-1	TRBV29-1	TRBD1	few	TGCAGCGCCGGGACAGAAATAAACTACAATGAGCAGTTCTTC	CSAGTEINYNEQFF
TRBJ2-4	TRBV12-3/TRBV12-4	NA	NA	TGTGCCAGCCGATTACAGCATCAGGTTCTAGCCAAAAACATTCAGTACTTC	CASRLQHQVLAKNIQYF
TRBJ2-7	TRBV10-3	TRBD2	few	TGTGCCATCAGTGAAAGCGGGGGGTTGAACGAGCAGTACTTC	CAISESGGLNEQYF
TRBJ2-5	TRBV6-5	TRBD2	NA	TGTGCCAGCGGTTCGGGACTAGCGGAGACCCAGTACTTC	CASGSGLAETQYF
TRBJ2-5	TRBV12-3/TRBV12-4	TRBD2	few	TGTGCCAGCAGCCTTAGCGTGCGGGGGGAGACCCAGTACTTC	CASSLSVRGETQYF
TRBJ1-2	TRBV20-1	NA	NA	TGCAGTGCCTACACACGGACGGGGGGCTACACCTTC	CSAYTRTGGYTF
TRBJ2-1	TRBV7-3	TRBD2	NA	TGTGCCAGCAGCCCCCAGCCTAGCGGGAGGGCAGACAATGAGCAGTTCTTC	CASSPQPSGRADNEQFF
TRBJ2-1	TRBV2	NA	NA	TGTGCCAGCAGAAGATTAAGAAATGAGCAGTTCTTC	CASRRLRNEQFF
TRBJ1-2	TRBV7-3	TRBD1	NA	TGTGCCAGCAGCTTAGACGGGACAGGCGACTATGGCTACACCTTC	CASSLDGTGDYGYTF
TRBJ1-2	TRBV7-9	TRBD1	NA	TGTGCCAGCAGCATCACCGGGACAGACTATGGCTACACCTTC	CASSITGTDYGYTF
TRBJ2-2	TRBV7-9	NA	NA	TGTGCCAACAGCTTAGTCCTGAACACCGGGGAGCTGTTTTTT	CANSLVLNTGELFF
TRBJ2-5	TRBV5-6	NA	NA	TGTGCCAGCAGCTTGGCCGCGGGGGCCTGGGAGACCCAGTACTTC	CASSLAAGAWETQYF
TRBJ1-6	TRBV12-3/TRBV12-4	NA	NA	TGTGCCAGCAGTTTGTTTCCCCCCGAACCCCTCCACTTT	CASSLFPPEPLHF
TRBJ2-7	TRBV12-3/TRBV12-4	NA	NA	TGTGCCAGCAGTCTTGACAGGGAAGGGACTCCATCCTACGAGCAGTACTTC	CASSLDREGTPSYEQYF
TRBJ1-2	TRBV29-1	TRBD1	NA	TGCAGCGTTGTTCGAGGGGGCTTCGACTATGGCTACACCTTC	CSVVRGGFDYGYTF
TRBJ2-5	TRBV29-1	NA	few	TGCAGCGCCGTGTCCGGCGTCCCAGAGACCCAGTACTTC	CSAVSGVPETQYF
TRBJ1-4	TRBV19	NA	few	TGTGCCAGTAGTATGCGACAGGAAAATGAAAAACTGTTTTTT	CASSMRQENEKLFF
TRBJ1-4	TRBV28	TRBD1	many	TGTGCCAGCAGTAGGGGACAGGATAATGAAAAACTGTTTTTT	CASSRGQDNEKLFF
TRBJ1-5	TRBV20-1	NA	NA	TGCAGTGCTAGGCTGACAGGCTCCAATCAGCCCCAGCATTTT	CSARLTGSNQPQHF
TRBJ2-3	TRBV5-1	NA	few	TGCGCCAGCAGCTTGGGCGACGCAGGAACGCAGTATTTT	CASSLGDAGTQYF
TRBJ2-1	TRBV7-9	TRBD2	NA	TGTGCCAGCAGCTCCCTGGGGGCTAGCGGGAGCACCTACAATGAGCAGTTCTTC	CASSSLGASGSTYNEQFF
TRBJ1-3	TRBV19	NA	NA	TGTGCCAGTAGTCCAGGGGCAGGACCAGGAAACACCATATATTTT	CASSPGAGPGNTIYF
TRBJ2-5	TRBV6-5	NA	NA	TGTGCCAGCAGTTACAACCAAGAGACCCAGTACTTC	CASSYNQETQYF
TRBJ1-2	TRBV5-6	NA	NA	TGTGCCAGCAGGCTAGCACCAATGCAGGACTATGGCTACACCTTC	CASRLAPMQDYGYTF
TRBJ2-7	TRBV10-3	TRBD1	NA	TGTGCCATCAGGACAGGGGGCGCCGAGCAGTACTTC	CAIRTGGAEQYF
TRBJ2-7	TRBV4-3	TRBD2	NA	TGCGCCAGCAGCCAAGAACTAGCGGGAGTTAACCCCTTACTCTTC	CASSQELAGVNPLLF
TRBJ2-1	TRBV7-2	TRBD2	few	TGTGCCAGCAGCTTAGAAGCGGGGGGGCCACGTGAGCAGTTCTTC	CASSLEAGGPREQFF
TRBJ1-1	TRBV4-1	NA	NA	TGCGCCAGCAGCCAAGTTCACAGAAACACTGAAGCTTTCTTT	CASSQVHRNTEAFF
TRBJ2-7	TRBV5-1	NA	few	TGCGCCAGCAGCTGGGGACTCCGGGACACCTCGGTTTACGAGCAGTACTTC	CASSWGLRDTSVYEQYF
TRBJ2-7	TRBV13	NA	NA	TGTGCCAGCAGCCGGAAAAATGGAGAAGCCTACGAGCAGTACTTC	CASSRKNGEAYEQYF
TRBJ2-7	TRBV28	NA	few	TGTGCCAGCAGTCAGAACAGCAACTCCTACGAGCAGTACTTC	CASSQNSNSYEQYF
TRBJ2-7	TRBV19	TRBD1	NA	TGTGCCAGTAGCCCCATGGGACAGGGGTGGGACGAGCAGTACTTC	CASSPMGQGWDEQYF
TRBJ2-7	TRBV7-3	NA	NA	TGTGCCAGTGAGGTTAGGTACTTC	CASEVRYF
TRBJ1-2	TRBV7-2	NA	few	TGTGCCAGCAGCTTAGGGCAGCGGGGGGACTATGGCTACACCTTC	CASSLGQRGDYGYTF
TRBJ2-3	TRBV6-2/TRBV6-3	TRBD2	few	TGTGCCAGCAGTCTACCCGGACTAGGAAGCACAGATACGCAGTATTTT	CASSLPGLGSTDTQYF
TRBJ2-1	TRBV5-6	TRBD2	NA	TGTGCCAGCAGCTTCCCTAGCGGGGGTAATGAGCAGTTCTTC	CASSFPSGGNEQFF
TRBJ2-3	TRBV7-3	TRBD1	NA	TGTGCCAGCAGCTCCCAGACAGGGTCAGATACGCAGTATTTT	CASSSQTGSDTQYF
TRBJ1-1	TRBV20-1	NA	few	TGCAGTGCTAGATCGGGGGGGGAGACTGAAGCTTTCTTT	CSARSGGETEAFF
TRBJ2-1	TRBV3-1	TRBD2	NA	TGTGCCAGCAGCCGGCGACTAGCGGGAGGGGGCAATGAGCAGTTCTTC	CASSRRLAGGGNEQFF
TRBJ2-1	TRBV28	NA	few	TGTGCCAGCAGTTTTAGACAGGCCCCCCTGGAATTC	CASSFRQAPLEF
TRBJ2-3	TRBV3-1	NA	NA	TGTGCCAGCAGCCCTCAATTTTGGGGAAGGGCAGATACGCAGTATTTT	CASSPQFWGRADTQYF
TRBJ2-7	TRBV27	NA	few	TGTGCCAGCAGTCTATCCCCCGGACAGTCCTACGAGCAGTACTTC	CASSLSPGQSYEQYF
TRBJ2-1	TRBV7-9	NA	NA	TGTGCCAGCAGCTTTAGGGATATCTATGAGCAGTTCTTC	CASSFRDIYEQFF
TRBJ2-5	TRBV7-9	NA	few	TGTGCCAGCAGCCCACGTACTGGGGAGATGGTAGAGACCCAGTACTTC	CASSPRTGEMVETQYF
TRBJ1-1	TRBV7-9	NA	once	TGTGCCAGCAGCTTCACGACCCTGAACACTGAAGCTTTCTTT	CASSFTTLNTEAFF
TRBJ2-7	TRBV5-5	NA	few	TGTGCCAGCAGCTCTCTACCCCTCTACGAGCAGTACTTC	CASSSLPLYEQYF